Below are 3 T cell receptor beta chains sequenced from a single sample in a study of T cell clonality in common variable immunodeficiency. Study-wide points: Reportedly, TCR beta sequences from common variable immunodeficiency showed fewer deletions and N-nucleotide insertions.

Some clones are missing from TCRdb's copy, which holds only in-frame ones; the method was immunoSEQ multiplex PCR. The sample has about 28,000 clones, none seen only once. Their antigens are not known. The sample comprised peripheral blood mononuclear cells. These receptors came from a human donor with common variable immunodeficiency.

This clone showed up many times. The read terminates 3 residues ahead of where the CDR3 ends, so the germline J gene completes it. The rearrangement joins TRBV7-3 to TRBJ2-1, with D uncertain. V lost 2 bases and J 0 bases, leaving 8 bases between the germline ends. Germline lookup yields CDR1 SGHTA and CDR2 FQGTGA. The CDR3 runs to 15 residues. CDR3: CASSLGGLSYNEQFF. The sequenced part of the CDR3 DNA is TGTGCCAGCAGCTTAGGTGGCCTCTCCTACAATGAG.

There are a few counts of this clone. The observed sequence ends 3 residues before the CDR3 terminus, with the missing tail filled in from the germline J gene. The chain is built from TRBV20-1 and TRBJ2-7, with 11 bases identical to TRBD1. The CDR3 sequence is 16 residues long. Trimming cost V 1 base and J 1 base; bases outside gene matches: 6. Per the germline V gene, CDR1 is DFQATT and CDR2 is SNEGSKA (reference sequence). Partial CDR3 DNA: TGCAGTGCTAGAGCCCCGGGACAGGGGGTATCCTACGAG. It specifies CSARAPGQGVSYE. In full, the CDR3 reads CSARAPGQGVSYEQYF.

This clone was observed at least ten times. The sequenced fragment ends 3 residues before the CDR3 boundary, so the rest is inferred from the germline J gene. The V gene is TRBV19, the J gene TRBJ2-2; 7 nucleotides agree with TRBD1. This CDR3 is built from 16 residues. J lost 6 bases, V lost 5 bases, and 12 bases had no gene match. Germline lookup yields CDR1 LNHDA and CDR2 SQIVND (reference sequence). The DNA read from the CDR3 is TGTGCCAGTAGTGCCGAGGCCCTAACAGGGGCCGGGGAG. This encodes CASSAEALTGAGE. The whole CDR3 is CASSAEALTGAGELFF. Complete variable domain (other parts from reference TRBV19 and TRBJ2-2): DGGITQSPKYLFRKEGQNVTLSCEQNLNHDAMYWYRQDPGQGLRLIYYSQIVNDFQKGDIAEGYSVSREKKESFPLTVTSAQKNPTAFYLCASSAEALTGAGELFFGEGSRLTVL.